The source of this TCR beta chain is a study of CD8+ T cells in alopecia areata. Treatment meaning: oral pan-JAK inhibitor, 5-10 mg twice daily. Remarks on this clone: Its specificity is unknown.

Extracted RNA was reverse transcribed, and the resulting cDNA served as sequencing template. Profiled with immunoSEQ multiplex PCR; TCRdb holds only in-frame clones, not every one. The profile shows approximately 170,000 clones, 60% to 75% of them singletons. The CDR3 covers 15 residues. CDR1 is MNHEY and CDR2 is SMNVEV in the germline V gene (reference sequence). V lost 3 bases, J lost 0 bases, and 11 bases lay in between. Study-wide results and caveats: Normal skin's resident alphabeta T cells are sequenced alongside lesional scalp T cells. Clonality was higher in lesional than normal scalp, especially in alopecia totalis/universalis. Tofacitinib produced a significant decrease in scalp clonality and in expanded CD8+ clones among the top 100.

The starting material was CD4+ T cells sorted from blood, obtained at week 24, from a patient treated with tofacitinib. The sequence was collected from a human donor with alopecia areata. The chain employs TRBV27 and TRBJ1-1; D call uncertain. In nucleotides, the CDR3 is TGTGCCAGCAGTTTCGCCGAGAAGTTGAACACTGAAGCTTTCTTT. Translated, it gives CASSFAEKLNTEAFF.